This TCR beta chain appears in the sequencing data of a study of T-cell memory formation after mild COVID-19. MiXCR, run by TCRdb on the 5' RACE reads, gives a single entry per CDR3 protein. The sample yields 450,000 or so distinct CDR3 sequences, around 18% seen once. Germline lookup yields CDR1 LGHNA and CDR2 YSLEER. Trimming removed 4 bases from V and 5 bases from J, with 12 bases in between. The CDR3 sequence is 15 residues long. The chain is built from TRBV4-3 and TRBJ1-6; D call uncertain. The receptor was derived from an adult woman who had mild COVID-19 (a few samples of this study predate the infection). Cell type and time point are not known. The sequencing sample was made of PBMCs or a T cell subset sorted from them (not recorded which). As DNA, the CDR3 is TGCGCCAGCAGCCGCGAGGAAGGAAATAATTCACCCCTCCACTTT. Its protein product is CASSREEGNNSPLHF.